One sample yielded the 11 T cell receptor beta chains listed below, sequenced in a study of T-cell reconstitution after alpha-beta-depleted transplantation in children. Construction of the TCRbeta library involved unique molecular identifiers. TCRdb reanalysed the PCR reads using MiXCR and keeps one entry per CDR3 protein. The sample has 500,000 or so distinct CDR3 sequences; more than 9.5% are singletons. The input for sequencing was PBMCs, mostly from graft donor cells, taken 180 days after TCRalphabeta/CD19-depleted stem cell transplant. These TCRs come from a female patient aged 2-15 years who had a stem cell transplant for aplastic anemia, so the T cells may come from the graft donor.

The chain employs TRBV20-1 and TRBJ2-1; unclear D gene. Trimming removed 2 bases from V and 3 bases from J, with 17 bases in between. The CDR3 consists of 16 residues. Germline V gene sequence: CDR1 DFQATT, CDR2 SNEGSKA (reference sequence). The CDR3 DNA reads TGCAGTGCTAGACCTACCTACCCGATCCTCTACAATGAGCAGTTCTTC. Residues: CSARPTYPILYNEQFF.

This clonotype was found a few times. This sequence joins TRBV28 and TRBJ1-2, with D unresolved. Between the trimmed V and J ends, which lost 9 bases and 4 bases, there was a span of 15 bases. CDR3 length: 13 residues. Germline V gene sequence: CDR1 MDHEN, CDR2 SYDVKM. The CDR3 sequence: CASILRVGYGYTF. For the CDR3, the DNA is TGTGCCAGTATCTTGAGGGTTGGCTATGGCTACACCTTC.

This sequence joins TRBV7-2 and TRBJ1-2, with D unresolved. This CDR3 is built from 15 residues. Germline-derived CDR1 and CDR2 are SGHTA and FQGNSA. Trimming took off 7 bases at V and 1 base at J, with 16 bases between the two ends. CDR3 loop: CASTLDGPINYGYTF. The CDR3 nucleotides read TGTGCCAGCACCCTAGACGGGCCCATTAACTATGGCTACACCTTC.

This CDR3 reads CSASSPGNEKLFF. CDR3 in DNA: TGCAGTGCTAGCTCCCCGGGGAATGAAAAACTGTTTTTT. The chain links TRBV20-1 to TRBJ1-4, with D hard to call. V dropped 3 bases and J dropped 5 bases, with 10 bases sitting between them. The CDR3 has 13 residues. CDR1 is DFQATT and CDR2 is SNEGSKA in the germline V gene (reference sequence).

This clonotype has more than one count but fewer than ten. The chain couples TRBV5-1 to TRBJ2-5, with TRBD2 as a possible D gene (6 bases). The CDR3 is made up of 17 amino acids. Germline CDR1 reads SGHRS; CDR2 reads YFSETQ. V lost 2 bases and J 1 base, leaving 18 bases between the germline ends. The CDR3 coding sequence is TGCGCCAGCAGCTTCAGCTGGACTACCGTTTCCCAAGAGACCCAGTACTTC. It translates to CASSFSWTTVSQETQYF.

This clonotype was seen a few times. This sequence joins TRBV5-1 and TRBJ2-3; TRBD2 matches 8 bases. The CDR3 spans 16 residues. Per the germline V gene, CDR1 is SGHRS and CDR2 is YFSETQ. The V segment lost 0 bases and the J segment 4 bases; nucleotides outside the gene matches: 7. For the CDR3, the DNA is TGCGCCAGCAGCTTGGAACCCGGGAGGGCCCCAGATACGCAGTATTTT. Residues: CASSLEPGRAPDTQYF.

In this sample, this clonotype turned up a few times. The V call is TRBV28, the J call TRBJ2-6; a weak D match, TRBD1 (6 bases). CDR3 length: 17 residues. Germline CDR1 MDHEN, CDR2 SYDVKM. V dropped 10 bases and J dropped 2 bases, with 21 bases sitting between them. CDR3 sequence: CAIEPPQGRPGANVLTF. DNA for the CDR3: TGTGCCATCGAACCCCCACAGGGCCGCCCTGGGGCCAACGTCCTGACTTTC.

There are many counts of this clonotype. CDR3 in DNA: TGTGCCAGCAGTTTGAGTACTGGAATCGCTAGCACAGATACGCAGTATTTT. Protein product: CASSLSTGIASTDTQYF. This chain joins TRBV12-3 or TRBV12-4 and TRBJ2-3; D is unresolved. V shed 3 bases and J shed 0 bases, with 16 bases lying between them. CDR3 length: 17 residues.

This clonotype was seen only a few times. J is TRBJ2-3 and V is TRBV11-2, with TRBD1 matching 7 bases. V lost 7 bases, J lost 1 base, and 20 bases stayed unmatched. This CDR3 comprises 19 residues. Germline CDR1 SGHAT, CDR2 FQNNGV. The CDR3 nucleotides read TGTGCCAGCAACCAACAGCGGAACAGGGGTGTTAGTGGCACAGATACGCAGTATTTT. Translated, it gives CASNQQRNRGVSGTDTQYF.

This chain uses TRBV25-1 with TRBJ1-2, with D perhaps TRBD1 (6 bases). This CDR3 is built from 14 residues. V shed 8 bases and J shed 3 bases, with 16 bases lying between them. Germline-derived CDR1 and CDR2 are MGHDK and SYGVNS. CDR3 protein: CASGNKPGDYGYTF. The CDR3, as DNA: TGTGCCAGCGGAAACAAACCAGGGGACTATGGCTACACCTTC.

This clonotype occurred a few times. The gene calls are TRBV10-3 and TRBJ2-1; D perhaps matches TRBD2 (6 bases). The V and J ends lost 6 bases and 9 bases respectively, with 9 bases between them. Germline V lookup: CDR1 ENHRY, CDR2 SYGVKD. The CDR3 has 11 residues. In DNA, the CDR3 is TGTGCCATCAGGCTAGCGTCTGAGCAGTTCTTC. This encodes CAIRLASEQFF.